One and the same sample provided the 29 T cell receptor beta chains below, sequenced in a study of blood T cell repertoires in COVID-19. The method was immunoSEQ multiplex PCR; TCRdb's version includes in-frame clones alone and lacks a portion of them. Of 300,000 to 350,000 clones listed, approximately 86% are singletons. Sequenced: peripheral blood. Receptors were obtained from a young man with COVID-19, enrolled during active disease.

This clone was seen a single time. This sequence joins TRBV7-8 and TRBJ2-7; no definite D call. CDR1 and CDR2 from the germline V gene are SGHVS and FQNEAQ. Trimming took 1 base from V and 2 from J, leaving 9 bases between them. The CDR3 is 14 amino acids. CDR3 bases: TGTGCCAGCAGCTTAGTGCCAGGCGCCTACGAGCAGTACTTC. It is translated as CASSLVPGAYEQYF.

The chain uses TRBV15 and TRBJ2-7; D may be TRBD1 (6 bases). Looked up from germline, CDR1 is LNHNV and CDR2 is YYDKDF (reference sequence). V lost 4 bases and J 3 bases, leaving 16 bases between the germline ends. This CDR3 has 15 amino acids. CDR3 in DNA: TGTGCCACCAGCACTAATGGACAGAACCTCTACGAGCAGTACTTC. Amino acids: CATSTNGQNLYEQYF.

V usage is TRBV5-1 and J usage is TRBJ1-2; D not resolved. This CDR3 contains 13 residues. Per germline, CDR1 SGHRS and CDR2 YFSETQ. Trimming left V 5 bases short and J 6 bases short, with 14 bases between. The CDR3 spells CASSQARSDGYTF. CDR3 in DNA: TGCGCCAGCAGTCAAGCCCGGTCCGATGGCTACACCTTC.

The chain combines TRBV10-3 with TRBJ1-1; TRBD1 agrees at 9 bases. The junction had 13 bases not matched to a gene; V was cut back by 11 bases and J by 3 bases. The CDR3 has 15 residues. Germline CDR1 and CDR2: ENHRY and SYGVKD. As DNA, the CDR3 is TGTGCCTCCAAGGAAGACAGGGGGTATGACACTGAAGCTTTCTTT. Translated, it gives CASKEDRGYDTEAFF.

V usage is TRBV19 and J usage is TRBJ1-2; a weak D match, TRBD1 (5 bases). The CDR3 loop spans 14 amino acids. The V gene's germline CDR1 is LNHDA and CDR2 SQIVND (reference sequence). The V end was cut by 1 base, the J end by 1 base, with 7 bases between. The DNA for the CDR3 is TGTGCCAGTAGTATAGGCGACAGTAACTATGGCTACACCTTC. Translated, it gives CASSIGDSNYGYTF.

The chain recombines TRBV2 with TRBJ1-3; D may be TRBD1 (6 bases). Germline-derived CDR1 and CDR2 are SNHLY and FYNNEI. V shed 4 bases and J shed 4 bases, with 14 bases lying between them. There are 15 residues in the CDR3. CDR3 coding DNA: TGTGCCAGCAGTGTAGGGGGGGCGGTAGGAAACACCATATATTTT. Its protein is CASSVGGAVGNTIYF.

The chain has TRBV4-1 and TRBJ2-1; D possibly corresponds to TRBD1 (6 bases). The germline gives CDR1 MGHRA, CDR2 YSYEKL. The CDR3 extends over 16 amino acids. The V end was cut by 5 bases, the J end by 1 base, with 15 bases between. CDR3: CASSYSTGRSYNEQFF. The DNA of the CDR3 is TGCGCCAGCAGCTATTCTACAGGGAGATCCTACAATGAGCAGTTCTTC.

The gene calls are TRBV7-9 and TRBJ2-1, with D possibly TRBD1 on 5 matching bases. Trimming removed 3 bases at V and 10 bases at J, with 7 bases between. Germline V lookup: CDR1 SEHNR, CDR2 FQNEAQ (reference sequence). This CDR3 has 11 amino acids. CDR3 sequence: CASSLTAEQFF. Here the CDR3 DNA reads TGTGCCAGCAGCTTGACAGCCGAGCAGTTCTTC.

The chain couples TRBV10-1 to TRBJ2-5, with TRBD2 matching over 7 bases. Germline CDR1 WNHNN, CDR2 SYGVQD (reference sequence). This CDR3 is built from 14 residues. Losses at the gene ends were 6 bases for V and 5 bases for J; bases not matched to a gene: 9. In DNA, the CDR3 is TGCGCCAGCAGGGCGCGGGAGTTGGATGAGACCCAGTACTTC. Translating gives CASRARELDETQYF.

The chain has TRBV15 and TRBJ1-4; 11 bases are a match to TRBD1. V was pared by 3 bases and J by 7 bases, with 1 base of the junction left unmatched. The CDR3 runs to 14 residues. Germline values: CDR1 LNHNV, CDR2 YYDKDF (reference sequence). The CDR3 protein is CATSSGQGAEKLFF. In DNA form, the CDR3 reads TGTGCCACCAGCAGCGGACAGGGGGCTGAAAAACTGTTTTTT.

The chain is built from TRBV2 and TRBJ1-2; 11 nucleotides match TRBD1. Trimming removed 0 bases from V and 7 bases from J; junction bases left unmatched: 1. This CDR3 has 14 amino acids. CDR1 is SNHLY and CDR2 is FYNNEI in the germline V gene. CDR3 DNA sequence: TGTGCCAGCAGTGAAGCGGGGACAGGGGGTGGCTACACCTTC. This encodes CASSEAGTGGGYTF.

This chain connects TRBV6-2 or TRBV6-3 to TRBJ1-2; the match to TRBD1 covers 8 bases. Germline CDR1 is MNHEY and CDR2 is SVGEGT. The CDR3 has 12 amino acids. V dropped 5 bases and J dropped 7; count of bases not matched to a gene: 3. The CDR3 here is CASSGQGPGYTF. CDR3 bases: TGTGCCAGCAGTGGACAGGGTCCTGGCTACACCTTC.

This clone was found once. The rearrangement links TRBV5-5 to TRBJ1-4; D unresolved. Looked up from germline, CDR1 is SGHKS and CDR2 is YYEKEE (reference sequence). This CDR3 spans 13 amino acids. The V end lost 0 bases, the J end lost 8 bases, and 8 bases lay between the germline ends. CDR3 amino acids: CASSLAGGEKLFF. Here the CDR3 DNA reads TGTGCCAGCAGCTTGGCCGGAGGGGAAAAACTGTTTTTT.

Comments on this clone: The same CDR3 is also encoded by other DNA sequences in this sample. This chain connects TRBV6-2 or TRBV6-3 to TRBJ1-1; 8 bases line up with TRBD1. The CDR3 is 15 residues long. Germline CDR1 is MNHEY and CDR2 is SVGEGT. Losses at the gene ends were 4 bases for V and 1 base for J; bases not matched to a gene: 5. The CDR3 is CASSSPGTGNTEAFF. CDR3 coding DNA: TGTGCCAGCAGTTCCCCAGGGACAGGGAACACTGAAGCTTTCTTT.

This sequence joins TRBV18 and TRBJ1-3, with a weak D call TRBD1 (6 bases). The CDR3 is 15 residues long. Germline CDR1 reads KGHSH; CDR2 reads LQKENI. V was cut by 4 bases and J by 3 bases, with 13 bases left in between. CDR3 nucleotides: TGTGCCAGCTCACGCTCCGGGACATTTGGAAACACCATATATTTT. Its translation: CASSRSGTFGNTIYF.

This chain uses TRBV7-2 with TRBJ1-5; 7 bases align to TRBD1. V shed 4 bases and J 7 bases; nucleotides not matched to a gene: 4. CDR3 size: 13 residues. CDR1 is SGHTA, CDR2 FQGNSA, per germline. The CDR3: CASSSNRGQPQHF. CDR3 sequence (DNA): TGTGCCAGCAGCTCAAACAGGGGACAGCCCCAGCATTTT.

The chain has TRBV24-1 and TRBJ1-1, with 11 bases lining up with TRBD1. Germline loops: CDR1 KGHDR, CDR2 SFDVKD. The CDR3 consists of 15 residues. Germline trimming cut 3 bases from V and 4 bases from J; bases unmatched to any gene: 3. The CDR3 DNA reads as TGTGCCACCAGTGATCCTGGGACAGGGGGCACTGAAGCTTTCTTT. Translating it yields CATSDPGTGGTEAFF.

This clone occurred many times. This sequence joins TRBV6-2 or TRBV6-3 and TRBJ2-1; 9 nucleotides agree with TRBD1. The CDR3 extends over 14 amino acids. Germline-derived CDR1 and CDR2 are MNHEY and SVGEGT. The trim removed 2 bases at V and 8 bases at J, leaving 4 bases unmatched. The CDR3 nucleotides read TGTGCCAGCAGTTACACACAGGGGGCAGATGAGCAGTTCTTC. It yields the protein CASSYTQGADEQFF.

V gene TRBV6-1 combines with J gene TRBJ1-1; tentative D call: TRBD1 (5 bases). Per the germline V gene, CDR1 is MNHNS and CDR2 is SASEGT. Trimming cost V 2 bases and J 1 base, with 14 bases left between them. CDR3 length: 16 amino acids. CDR3 DNA sequence: TGTGCCAGCAGTGAATGGAATCAGGGTTGGAACACTGAAGCTTTCTTT. Its translation: CASSEWNQGWNTEAFF.

The genes are TRBV4-3 and TRBJ2-2; 14 nucleotides match TRBD2. Germline lookup yields CDR1 LGHNA and CDR2 YSLEER. Germline trimming cut 1 base from V and 4 bases from J; bases unmatched to any gene: 5. The CDR3 sequence is 18 residues long. CDR3 sequence: CASSQGTSGGNPTGELFF. As DNA, the CDR3 is TGCGCCAGCAGCCAAGGGACTAGCGGGGGGAACCCCACCGGGGAGCTGTTTTTT.

The chain has TRBV5-1 and TRBJ1-1; 7 bases map to TRBD1. Germline V CDR1 and CDR2: SGHRS, YFSETQ. V lost 4 bases, J lost 4 bases, and 7 bases stayed unmatched. This CDR3 contains 14 residues. CDR3 DNA sequence: TGCGCCAGCAGCCCCGGGACAGAGGGCACTGAAGCTTTCTTT. This codes for CASSPGTEGTEAFF.

V usage is TRBV2 and J usage is TRBJ2-5, with TRBD1 identical over 7 bases. The CDR3 runs 15 residues. Germline lookup yields CDR1 SNHLY and CDR2 FYNNEI. The trim removed 4 bases at V and 6 bases at J, leaving 11 bases unmatched. CDR3 nucleotide sequence: TGTGCCAGCAGTGGACAGAGACAGGGTGGGAAGACCCAGTACTTC. Translating gives CASSGQRQGGKTQYF.

The chain uses TRBV28 and TRBJ2-7; D remains ambiguous. Per the germline V gene, CDR1 is MDHEN and CDR2 is SYDVKM. V was shortened by 3 bases and J by 0 bases, with 3 bases between the two germline ends. This CDR3 has 12 residues. The CDR3 nucleotides are TGTGCCAGCAGTTTCCGCTCCTACGAGCAGTACTTC. It is translated as CASSFRSYEQYF.

The rearrangement links TRBV15 to TRBJ2-3; 11 bases fit TRBD2. The CDR3 runs 15 residues. The germline gives CDR1 LNHNV, CDR2 YYDKDF (reference sequence). V was clipped by 8 bases and J by 3 bases; unmatched bases: 7. The CDR3 DNA reads as TGTGCCACCGGAGTTAGACTAGCGGGAACAGATACGCAGTATTTT. This encodes CATGVRLAGTDTQYF.

V gene TRBV18 combines with J gene TRBJ2-3, with D possibly TRBD2 on 5 matching bases. Germline loops: CDR1 KGHSH, CDR2 LQKENI. V gave up 5 bases and J gave up 1 base, with 19 bases separating them. The CDR3 covers 17 residues. For the CDR3, the DNA is TGTGCCAGCTCATATCTCAGCGAGGAGGCGGGCACAGATACGCAGTATTTT. Protein product: CASSYLSEEAGTDTQYF.

As to this clone: This same CDR3 is encoded by further DNA sequences in the sample. The genes are TRBV28 and TRBJ1-1; maybe TRBD1 (6 bases). Trimming cost V 4 bases and J 2 bases, with 8 bases left between them. The V gene's germline CDR1 is MDHEN and CDR2 SYDVKM. The CDR3 loop spans 13 amino acids. Written as DNA, the CDR3 is TGTGCCAGCAGTTCGACAGGAAACACTGAAGCTTTCTTT. Translated: CASSSTGNTEAFF.

This clone showed up just once. The V gene is TRBV29-1, the J gene TRBJ1-4; a weak D match, TRBD1 (6 bases). In germline, CDR1 is SQVTM, CDR2 ANQGSEA. This CDR3 comprises 15 residues. The V end was cut by 5 bases, the J end by 7 bases, with 20 bases between. The chain's CDR3 is CSVSPYGGAAEKLFF. The DNA of the CDR3 is TGCAGCGTTTCCCCTTATGGGGGGGCGGCTGAAAAACTGTTTTTT. Supplemented by reference TRBV29-1 and TRBJ1-4, the full variable domain reads SAVISQKPSRDICQRGTSLTIQCQVDSQVTMMFWYRQQPGQSLTLIATANQGSEATYESGFVIDKFPISRPNLTFSTLTVSNMSPEDSSIYLCSVSPYGGAAEKLFFGSGTQLSVL.

The CDR3 region is CASSFGGAPNTGELFF. The CDR3 DNA sequence: TGTGCCAGCAGTTTTGGGGGGGCGCCGAACACCGGGGAGCTGTTTTTT. V usage is TRBV6-6 and J usage is TRBJ2-2; possible D gene TRBD2, 7 bases. Germline CDR1 is MNHNY and CDR2 is SVGAGI (reference sequence). V was trimmed by 4 bases and J by 0 bases, leaving 12 bases between them. This CDR3 region has 16 residues.

V is TRBV28 and J is TRBJ2-1; D not resolved. The germline V and J ends were trimmed by 3 bases and 14 bases, with 20 bases remaining between them. The length of the CDR3 is 14 residues. Germline assignment: CDR1 MDHEN and CDR2 SYDVKM. The CDR3 region is CASSFYRGAPEEFF. CDR3 bases: TGTGCCAGCAGTTTTTATCGTGGAGCGCCTGAAGAGTTCTTC.